This T cell receptor beta chain emerged from a study of blood T cell repertoires in COVID-19. Study-level background: Collection of acute and convalescent COVID-19 samples took place in the United States, Italy and Spain. Sources were T cells, B-cell-depleted T cells, or PBMCs; the material itself was cDNA or gDNA.

As originally analysed: Amplification from reference gene primers served as the basis for estimated nucleated cell counts. Repertoires were generated with immunoSEQ multiplex PCR, while TCRdb's copy carries only in-frame clones and drops some. V, J and clone size were drawn from that table, and D and trimming were deduced from the DNA. Altogether 200,000 to 250,000 clones are present, 83% being singletons, with the ten largest covering around 5.5%. The specimen sequenced was peripheral blood. This sequence was found in a human donor in a cohort sampled during active COVID-19.

This CDR3 reads CASSPVKVQGRIAGANVLTF. DNA of the CDR3: TGTGCCAGCTCACCCGTAAAGGTACAGGGGAGAATCGCTGGGGCCAACGTCCTGACTTTC. V is TRBV18 and J is TRBJ2-6, with 7 bases identical to TRBD1. CDR1 and CDR2 (germline): KGHSH, LQKENI. V shed 3 bases and J 2 bases; nucleotides not matched to a gene: 16. The CDR3 length is 20 residues. Full variable domain (remainder filled in from reference TRBV18 and TRBJ2-6): NAGVMQNPRHLVRRRGQEARLRCSPMKGHSHVYWYRQLPEEGLKFMVYLQKENIIDESGMPKERFSAEFPKEGPSILRIQQVVRGDSAAYFCASSPVKVQGRIAGANVLTFGAGSRLTVL.